The 23 T cell receptor beta chains below come from one sample, sequenced in a study of shared clonotypes between healthy human individuals. Libraries were prepared by immunoSEQ multiplex PCR; TCRdb keeps only in-frame clonotypes and omits some of them. This sample has approximately 2.3 million clones, with over 90% found just once. Input material: naive CD4+ T cells from PBMCs. This sample's subset: CD45RA+ positively selected. These receptors all come from a man in his late teens or twenties in good health. Some clones in this sample may be carry-over from other donors' samples.

The chain links TRBV9 to TRBJ1-1, with TRBD1 as a possible D gene (6 bases). This CDR3 region has 15 residues. Trimming took 0 bases from V and 4 from J, leaving 13 bases between them. CDR1 is SGDLS, CDR2 YYNGEE, per germline. CDR3 sequence (DNA): TGTGCCAGCAGCGTAGCAAAGGGGGGTGGCACTGAAGCTTTCTTT. Protein: CASSVAKGGGTEAFF.

The V and J genes are TRBV18 and TRBJ2-7; 9 bases align to TRBD1. V lost 4 bases to trimming and J lost 3 bases; unmatched junction nucleotides: 4. Germline CDR1 KGHSH, CDR2 LQKENI. The CDR3 is made up of 14 amino acids. CDR3 nucleotides: TGTGCCAGCTCACGGGACAGGGCCAACTACGAGCAGTACTTC. It codes for CASSRDRANYEQYF.

This clone was counted a single time. The chain links TRBV6-6 to TRBJ1-2, with D possibly matching TRBD1 (5 bases). Trimming left V 6 bases short and J 2 bases short, with 10 bases between. Germline V CDR1 and CDR2: MNHNY, SVGAGI (reference sequence). This CDR3 is 13 amino acids long. The CDR3 sequence: CASSLGQNYGYTF. The CDR3 DNA follows: TGTGCCAGCAGCCTGGGGCAAAACTATGGCTACACCTTC.

The rearrangement links TRBV28 to TRBJ1-1; possible D gene TRBD1, 5 bases. Germline V gene data show CDR1 as MDHEN and CDR2 as SYDVKM. Trimming left V 6 bases short and J 1 base short, with 15 bases between. The length of the CDR3 is 15 residues. The CDR3 nucleotides are TGTGCCAGCAGGACCACGGGACCTCCGAACACTGAAGCTTTCTTT. Its translation is CASRTTGPPNTEAFF.

This sequence joins TRBV19 and TRBJ2-7; 8 nucleotides agree with TRBD2. Germline CDR1 reads LNHDA; CDR2 reads SQIVND (reference sequence). V lost 7 bases, J lost 3 bases, and 8 bases stayed unmatched. The CDR3 has 14 amino acids. CDR3 sequence (DNA): TGTGCCAGTACCCTCAGCGGGAGTGACTACGAGCAGTACTTC. Its protein is CASTLSGSDYEQYF.

This rearrangement joins TRBV6-6 to TRBJ2-7; D is tentatively TRBD1 or TRBD2 (6 bases each). V was trimmed by 0 bases and J by 6 bases, leaving 18 bases between them. Germline assignment: CDR1 MNHNY and CDR2 SVGAGI (reference sequence). The CDR3 covers 16 residues. The CDR3 DNA reads TGTGCCAGCAGTTACTCGGGGGGCAGCGCCACGGGCGAGCAGTACTTC. Amino acid sequence: CASSYSGGSATGEQYF.

Comments on this clone: This sample includes further DNA sequences coding for the same CDR3. The V call is TRBV7-9, the J call TRBJ1-1; D gene unclear. The length of the CDR3 is 14 residues. CDR1 and CDR2 from the germline V gene are SEHNR and FQNEAQ (reference sequence). Deletions cut 1 base from V and 0 bases from J, with 6 bases between. As DNA, the CDR3 is TGTGCCAGCAGCTTAGGACAAGTGAACACTGAAGCTTTCTTT. Translation gives CASSLGQVNTEAFF. Complete variable domain (other parts from reference TRBV7-9 and TRBJ1-1): DTGVSQNPRHKITKRGQNVTFRCDPISEHNRLYWYRQTLGQGPEFLTYFQNEAQLEKSRLLSDRFSAERPKGSFSTLEIQRTEQGDSAMYLCASSLGQVNTEAFFGQGTRLTVV.

V gene TRBV11-3 combines with J gene TRBJ2-3; D not certain. The V end lost 5 bases, the J end lost 2 bases, and 5 bases lay between the germline ends. Germline V CDR1 and CDR2: SGHNT, YENEEA. The CDR3 totals 12 residues. The CDR3 DNA follows: TGTGCCAGCAGCACCCACACAGATACGCAGTATTTT. Encoded protein: CASSTHTDTQYF.

The chain joins TRBV4-2 to TRBJ2-1, with TRBD2 matching over 8 bases. The CDR3 length is 19 residues. Per germline, CDR1 LGHNA and CDR2 YNFKEQ. The V gene end was trimmed by 0 bases and the J gene end by 7 bases; junction bases not matched to a gene: 17. CDR3 bases: TGTGCCAGCAGCCAAGATTACCCCGGATTAAGCGGGAGTAAGAATGAGCAGTTCTTC. Its translation is CASSQDYPGLSGSKNEQFF.

J is TRBJ2-7 and V is TRBV4-3; 7 nucleotides agree with TRBD1. In germline, CDR1 is LGHNA, CDR2 YSLEER. Unmatched junction bases numbered 11, after V lost 0 bases and J lost 3 bases. The CDR3 has 17 amino acids. CDR3 DNA sequence: TGCGCCAGCAGCCAAGATCCAAGGACAGGACCTCTCTACGAGCAGTACTTC. The encoded protein is CASSQDPRTGPLYEQYF.

This chain connects TRBV2 to TRBJ1-2, with D possibly TRBD1 on 5 matching bases. Trimming shortened V by 8 bases and J by 6 bases, and 22 bases separated the two germline ends. Germline CDR1 reads SNHLY; CDR2 reads FYNNEI. The CDR3 is made up of 15 amino acids. CDR3 loop: CASGRIGDGGDGYTF. The CDR3 DNA follows: TGTGCCAGCGGCAGGATAGGGGACGGAGGGGATGGCTACACCTTC.

The chain carries TRBV14 and TRBJ2-3; D may be TRBD1 (5 bases). V lost 3 bases to trimming and J lost 5 bases, with 9 bases between them. The CDR3 has 13 residues. Germline V gene data show CDR1 as SGHDN and CDR2 as FVKESK. CDR3 amino acids: CASSQGRGDTQYF. The CDR3 DNA reads as TGTGCCAGCAGCCAGGGAAGGGGAGATACGCAGTATTTT.

The chain recombines TRBV5-1 with TRBJ2-3, with unresolved D. From germline, CDR1 is SGHRS and CDR2 YFSETQ. The CDR3 length is 15 residues. Trimming removed 0 bases at V and 1 base at J, with 9 bases between. The CDR3 spells CASSLGRTGTDTQYF. CDR3 bases: TGCGCCAGCAGCTTGGGCAGGACGGGCACAGATACGCAGTATTTT.

This chain joins TRBV13 and TRBJ2-3, with 7 bases identical to TRBD2. This CDR3 spans 15 amino acids. J was trimmed by 10 bases and V by 2 bases; bases with no gene match: 12. Germline V CDR1 and CDR2: PRHDT, FYEKMQ (reference sequence). The CDR3 nucleotides read TGTGCCAGCAGCTTATTTACCGGGAGGATATCTGCGCAGTATTTT. Its protein product is CASSLFTGRISAQYF.

This chain's CDR3 is CASRRQASVSYNEQFF. The CDR3 nucleotides read TGTGCCAGCAGGAGACAGGCGAGCGTCTCCTACAATGAGCAGTTCTTC. The chain links TRBV6-4 to TRBJ2-1; possibly TRBD1 for D (6 bases). The CDR3 loop spans 16 amino acids. Trimming left V 6 bases short and J 0 bases short, with 15 bases between. Germline V gene sequence: CDR1 MRHNA, CDR2 SNTAGT.

J is TRBJ1-2 and V is TRBV30; D not certain. CDR3 length: 13 amino acids. The V gene lost 3 bases and the J gene lost 4 bases, with 12 bases spanning the gap. Germline V CDR1 and CDR2: GTSNPN, SVGIG (reference sequence). The CDR3 sequence is CAWSGDTFYGYTF. CDR3 nucleotides: TGTGCCTGGAGCGGAGACACCTTCTATGGCTACACCTTC.

J is TRBJ1-3 and V is TRBV30, with 10 bases identical to TRBD1. CDR3 length: 14 amino acids. The germline CDR1 and CDR2 sequences are GTSNPN and SVGIG (reference sequence). V lost 2 bases, J lost 4 bases, and 2 bases stayed unmatched. CDR3 nucleotide sequence: TGTGCCTGGAGTAGGACAGGGGGGGGAAACACCATATATTTT. Translating gives CAWSRTGGGNTIYF.

On this clone: Other nucleotide sequences in the sample specify the same CDR3. DNA for the CDR3: TGCGCCAGCAGCCAAGATTTAGCCTACGAGCAGTACTTC. Its protein product is CASSQDLAYEQYF. V gene TRBV4-3 combines with J gene TRBJ2-7; D remains ambiguous. Trimming removed 0 bases from V and 2 bases from J, with 5 bases in between. The V gene's germline CDR1 is LGHNA and CDR2 YSLEER. This CDR3 is built from 13 residues.

The V and J genes are TRBV19 and TRBJ2-7; 9 nucleotides align to TRBD1. The CDR3 is 15 amino acids. CDR1 and CDR2 (germline): LNHDA, SQIVND (reference sequence). V trimming: 4 bases; J trimming: 6 bases; junction bases outside the gene matches: 10. CDR3 region: CASSSRDRVGVEQYF. For the CDR3, the DNA is TGTGCCAGTAGTAGTAGGGACAGGGTCGGTGTCGAGCAGTACTTC.

This sequence joins TRBV5-4 and TRBJ1-2, with 8 bases that match TRBD1. CDR1 is SGHNT, CDR2 YYREEE, per germline (reference sequence). The length of the CDR3 is 15 residues. After removal of 1 base from V and 4 bases from J, the junction contained 6 bases not matched to a gene. The CDR3 loop reads CASSLRTGLGYGYTF. The CDR3 coding sequence is TGTGCCAGCAGCTTGCGGACAGGGTTAGGCTATGGCTACACCTTC.

J is TRBJ2-7 and V is TRBV5-6, with 8 bases lining up with TRBD2. Germline V lookup: CDR1 SGHDT, CDR2 YYEEEE. J lost 5 bases, V lost 4 bases, and 8 bases had no gene match. This CDR3 has 14 residues. The CDR3 sequence: CASSGAGEIDEQYF. Here the CDR3 DNA reads TGTGCCAGCAGCGGAGCGGGGGAGATCGACGAGCAGTACTTC.

This sequence joins TRBV11-2 and TRBJ2-6, with TRBD1 as a possible D gene (5 bases). The CDR3 length is 15 residues. The germline V and J ends were trimmed by 5 bases and 1 base, with 9 bases remaining between them. The germline CDR1 and CDR2 sequences are SGHAT and FQNNGV. The CDR3 loop reads CASSGRVSGANVLTF. CDR3 DNA sequence: TGTGCCAGCAGCGGCAGGGTTTCTGGGGCCAACGTCCTGACTTTC.

The chain links TRBV5-1 to TRBJ2-5; 12 bases match TRBD2. Losses at the gene ends were 5 bases for V and 5 bases for J; bases not matched to a gene: 7. Germline V gene lookup returns CDR1 SGHRS and CDR2 YFSETQ. The CDR3 consists of 15 residues. The DNA for the CDR3 is TGCGCCAGCAGGCGTTCGGGGACTAGCGGGGAGACCCAGTACTTC. Translation gives CASRRSGTSGETQYF. Filled out from reference TRBV5-1 and TRBJ2-5, the complete variable domain reads KAGVTQTPRYLIKTRGQQVTLSCSPISGHRSVSWYQQTPGQGLQFLFEYFSETQRNKGNFPGRFSGRQFSNSRSEMNVSTLELGDSALYLCASRRSGTSGETQYFGPGTRLLVL.